Presented here are 10 T cell receptor beta chains from one specimen sequenced in a study of shared clonotypes between healthy human individuals. The data were produced by immunoSEQ multiplex PCR, yet TCRdb's version contains in-frame clones alone and is incomplete. This table has about 1 million clones, approximately 68% appearing once. The specimen was memory CD4+ T cells sorted from blood. Subset described: CD45RA-negative fraction. Receptors were obtained from a man aged 18 to 29 in good health.

This sequence joins TRBV6-1 and TRBJ1-5; D remains unclear. Trimming removed 3 bases from V and 4 bases from J, with 13 bases in between. Germline values: CDR1 MNHNS, CDR2 SASEGT. The CDR3 is 15 amino acids. DNA of the CDR3: TGTGCCAGCAGTGAGGGAGATTCGGGGAATCAGCCCCAGCATTTT. Translated, it gives CASSEGDSGNQPQHF.

This sequence joins TRBV7-2 and TRBJ2-7, with unresolved D. Germline V lookup: CDR1 SGHTA, CDR2 FQGNSA. V lost 0 bases, J lost 6 bases, and 12 bases lay in between. The CDR3 covers 14 residues. The CDR3 loop is CASSLALGSTEQYF. The CDR3, as DNA: TGTGCCAGCAGCTTAGCCCTTGGTAGCACCGAGCAGTACTTC.

The DNA of the CDR3 is TGTGCCAGCAGCAGGGGGAGAGACTATGGCTACACCTTC. It encodes CASSRGRDYGYTF. The rearrangement links TRBV28 to TRBJ1-2, with TRBD1 identical over 7 bases. Unmatched junction bases numbered 4, after V lost 6 bases and J lost 3 bases. Germline V gives CDR1 MDHEN, CDR2 SYDVKM. This CDR3 comprises 13 residues.

The rearrangement joins TRBV2 to TRBJ2-6, with D possibly TRBD1 on 5 matching bases. V lost 6 bases to trimming and J lost 0 bases, with 9 bases between them. From germline, CDR1 is SNHLY and CDR2 FYNNEI. The CDR3 is made up of 15 amino acids. CDR3 protein: CASSSQGSGANVLTF. CDR3 nucleotides: TGTGCCAGCAGCTCGCAGGGCTCTGGGGCCAACGTCCTGACTTTC.

This chain connects TRBV6-5 to TRBJ2-7, with 10 bases lining up with TRBD1. The CDR3 totals 16 residues. The germline V gene has CDR1 MNHEY and CDR2 SVGAGI. J was trimmed by 4 bases and V by 0 bases; bases with no gene match: 6. The CDR3 DNA reads TGTGCCAGCAGTTACTCGAGGACAGGGGGAACGTACGAGCAGTACTTC. Residues: CASSYSRTGGTYEQYF.

This chain uses TRBV5-1 with TRBJ2-7; 10 bases line up with TRBD1. The germline V gene encodes CDR1 SGHRS and CDR2 YFSETQ. The V and J ends lost 2 bases and 2 bases, in that order; junction bases with no gene match: 13. The length of the CDR3 is 18 residues. As DNA, the CDR3 is TGCGCCAGCAGCTTAGGCGGACAGGGGGGAGGAAAGACCTACGAGCAGTACTTC. Its translation: CASSLGGQGGGKTYEQYF.

The rearrangement joins TRBV5-4 to TRBJ2-6, with D possibly TRBD2 on 5 matching bases. Germline V gene data show CDR1 as SGHNT and CDR2 as YYREEE (reference sequence). Trimming stripped 4 bases from V and 2 bases from J, with 10 bases between. The CDR3 runs to 15 residues. The CDR3 DNA sequence: TGTGCCAGCAGCCACCTCGGGGCTGGGGCCAACGTCCTGACTTTC. Translating it yields CASSHLGAGANVLTF.

The sample holds a few counts of this clone. The chain has TRBV5-6 and TRBJ1-5, with 7 bases aligning to TRBD1. The trim removed 1 base at V and 4 bases at J, leaving 11 bases unmatched. Germline lookup yields CDR1 SGHDT and CDR2 YYEEEE. This CDR3 spans 17 amino acids. In nucleotides, the CDR3 is TGTGCCAGCAGCTTGTGGCTTACGGGACAGTTTAATCAGCCCCAGCATTTT. Amino acids: CASSLWLTGQFNQPQHF.

The chain has TRBV5-1 and TRBJ2-3; TRBD2 might be the D (6 bases). The CDR3 has 13 amino acids. V shed 1 base and J shed 5 bases, with 8 bases lying between them. Germline CDR1 SGHRS, CDR2 YFSETQ. The DNA of the CDR3 is TGCGCCAGCAGCTTGATGGGGGGAGATACGCAGTATTTT. Translating gives CASSLMGGDTQYF.

This sequence joins TRBV11-2 and TRBJ1-6; the D is unclear. In germline, CDR1 is SGHAT, CDR2 FQNNGV. Between the trimmed V and J ends, which lost 5 bases and 9 bases, there was a span of 14 bases. The CDR3 has 14 amino acids. CDR3 region: CASSRDIGFSPLHF. Written as DNA, the CDR3 is TGTGCCAGCAGCCGCGACATCGGCTTTTCACCCCTCCACTTT. Combining the CDR3 with reference TRBV11-2 and TRBJ1-6 gives the whole variable domain EAGVAQSPRYKIIEKRQSVAFWCNPISGHATLYWYQQILGQGPKLLIQFQNNGVVDDSQLPKDRFSAERLKGVDSTLKIQPAKLEDSAVYLCASSRDIGFSPLHFGNGTRLTVT.